Sequencing of this T cell receptor (beta chain) was carried out in a study of a mutant IDH1 vaccine in newly diagnosed glioma. Study summary: Investigators started vaccination 4-6 weeks after radiotherapy alone, or with temozolomide cycles. Patients were pretreated with radiotherapy, temozolomide, or both, mostly both.

Time point in this sample: week 11, during vaccination. Each dose delivered 300 ug of mutant IDH1 20-mer peptide subcutaneously with imiquimod. Each of the donors came in with new WHO grade 3 or 4 astrocytomas that were IDH1-mutant and ATRX-lost. Trimming cost V 6 bases and J 9 bases; bases outside gene matches: 7. This CDR3 is built from 14 residues. Germline assignment: CDR1 LGHNA and CDR2 YNFKEQ. Worth noting for this clone: Antigen: not known.

Sequencing was performed with immunoSEQ multiplex PCR; in TCRdb, only in-frame clones are kept and a portion is missing. This sample has about 21,000 clones, with just under 90% found just once. The sequencing used PBMCs, collected from a glioma patient whose treatment included an IDH1 peptide vaccine. V gene TRBV4-2 combines with J gene TRBJ2-1, with TRBD2 matching 11 bases. The sequence was collected from a middle-aged woman with glioma. CDR3 protein: CASRPLAGGGEQFF. As DNA, the CDR3 is TGTGCCAGCAGACCGCTAGCGGGAGGAGGTGAGCAGTTCTTC.